The rows below give T cell receptor beta chains drawn from one sample of a study of T-cell reconstitution after alpha-beta-depleted transplantation in children. TCRdb reanalysed the PCR reads using MiXCR and keeps one entry per CDR3 protein. The sample includes almost 400,000 distinct CDR3 sequences, roughly 22% of them seen just once. This material consisted of PBMCs from the stem cell graft donor, taken from the stem cell graft. These receptors were obtained from a human donor who donated a stem cell graft to a child with acute myeloid leukemia. Each CDR3 is given with its conserved first and last residue. Each record gives: CDR3 length, clone size, J gene, D gene, V gene, CDR3 protein, CDR3 DNA. The D gene is left open where the match is weak. Part of the rows lack a size; the others show once, few, many or a class for expanded clones.

>14|many|TRBJ2-7|TRBD1|TRBV7-8
CASSSSGTAYEQYF
TGTGCCAGCAGCTCCTCCGGGACAGCCTACGAGCAGTACTTC
>15|few|TRBJ2-5|-|TRBV25-1
CASSGGTNVGETQYF
TGTGCCAGCAGTGGAGGGACCAACGTCGGGGAGACCCAGTACTTC
>14|-|TRBJ2-7|-|TRBV20-1
CSARDWNDGYEQYF
TGCAGTGCTAGAGATTGGAATGACGGGTACGAGCAGTACTTC
>13|many|TRBJ1-1|-|TRBV15
CATSTKTGAEAFF
TGTGCCACCAGCACCAAGACAGGTGCTGAAGCTTTCTTT
>14|many|TRBJ2-1|-|TRBV6-1
CASNENFSYNEQFF
TGTGCCAGCAATGAAAACTTCTCCTACAATGAGCAGTTCTTC
>14|many|TRBJ2-7|TRBD1|TRBV10-3
CAISGDRGINEQYF
TGTGCCATCAGCGGGGACAGGGGGATCAACGAGCAGTACTTC
>11|many|TRBJ2-5|-|TRBV12-3/TRBV12-4
CASSRQETQYF
TGTGCCAGCAGCCGACAAGAGACCCAGTACTTC
>14|-|TRBJ1-1|TRBD1|TRBV12-3/TRBV12-4
CASSTGVWNTEAFF
TGTGCCAGCAGTACAGGGGTGTGGAACACTGAAGCTTTCTTT
>15|-|TRBJ2-7|TRBD2|TRBV29-1
CSVLLSGRVVHEQYF
TGCAGCGTACTACTTAGCGGGAGGGTCGTCCACGAGCAGTACTTC
>11|-|TRBJ1-2|TRBD1|TRBV11-3
CAISGGFGYTF
TGTGCCATCTCAGGGGGATTTGGCTACACCTTC
>13|many|TRBJ2-7|-|TRBV6-6
CASSSKRLAEQYF
TGTGCCAGCAGTTCCAAAAGACTGGCCGAGCAGTACTTC
>12|few|TRBJ2-1|-|TRBV5-1
CASSLVRDEQFF
TGCGCCAGCAGCTTGGTCCGGGATGAGCAGTTCTTC
>15|-|TRBJ1-1|-|TRBV7-3
CASSLSGGVGTEAFF
TGTGCCAGCAGCTTAAGCGGGGGGGTAGGCACTGAAGCTTTCTTT
>13|-|TRBJ2-1|-|TRBV2
CASSEGSSYEQFF
TGTGCCAGCAGTGAAGGATCTAGTTATGAGCAGTTCTTC
>14|few|TRBJ2-1|-|TRBV28
CASSLAPRVGEQFF
TGTGCCAGCAGTTTAGCCCCGAGGGTCGGTGAGCAGTTCTTC
>19|-|TRBJ2-3|-|TRBV28
CASSLFSLPLAKSTDTQYF
TGTGCCAGCAGTTTATTCAGCTTACCTTTAGCGAAAAGCACAGATACGCAGTATTTT
>10|-|TRBJ2-5|-|TRBV28
CASGDRAFYF
TGTGCCAGCGGAGACAGAGCCTTTTACTTC
>13|-|TRBJ2-5|TRBD2|TRBV5-1
CASSTGPRGDQYF
TGCGCCAGCTCCACCGGACCACGGGGGGACCAGTACTTC
>12|-|TRBJ2-7|TRBD2|TRBV6-1
CAGLADSYEQYF
TGTGCCGGTCTAGCGGACTCCTACGAGCAGTACTTC
>16|-|TRBJ2-1|TRBD2|TRBV7-2
CASSLEGTSGTGEQFF
TGTGCCAGCAGCTTAGAGGGGACTAGCGGGACGGGCGAGCAGTTCTTC
>15|few|TRBJ2-1|-|TRBV29-1
CSVEEQGPPYNEQFF
TGCAGCGTTGAAGAACAGGGCCCCCCCTACAATGAGCAGTTCTTC
>15|few|TRBJ1-1|-|TRBV28
CASSLPPGIHTEAFF
TGTGCCAGCAGTTTACCTCCTGGGATTCACACTGAAGCTTTCTTT
>13|-|TRBJ2-7|-|TRBV12-3/TRBV12-4
CASRGRVLYEQYF
TGTGCCAGCAGAGGCAGGGTTTTATACGAGCAGTACTTC
>13|few|TRBJ2-3|-|TRBV7-7
CASSLDPGDTQYF
TGTGCTAGCAGCTTAGACCCTGGAGATACGCAGTATTTT
>13|few|TRBJ2-1|TRBD2|TRBV28
CASVLAGMYEQFF
TGTGCCAGCGTGCTAGCGGGAATGTATGAGCAGTTCTTC
>15|many|TRBJ1-1|-|TRBV6-1
CASSPNRFMNTEAFF
TGTGCCAGCAGCCCGAACAGGTTCATGAACACTGAAGCTTTCTTT
>14|few|TRBJ2-2|-|TRBV27
CTSIEGSNTGELFF
TGCACCAGCATCGAGGGCTCGAACACCGGGGAGCTGTTTTTT
>16|-|TRBJ2-7|TRBD1|TRBV5-1
CASSLAGPGQGYEQYF
TGCGCCAGCAGCTTGGCCGGCCCGGGACAGGGTTATGAGCAGTACTTC
>15|-|TRBJ2-7|TRBD2|TRBV9
CASSVAGAGSYEQYF
TGTGCCAGCAGCGTAGCGGGAGCGGGGTCCTACGAGCAGTACTTC
>15|-|TRBJ1-5|TRBD1|TRBV20-1
CSARRAGQGFQPQHF
TGCAGTGCTAGGAGGGCGGGACAGGGCTTCCAGCCCCAGCATTTT
>14|-|TRBJ1-6|-|TRBV7-9
CASSLGQTNSPLHF
TGTGCCAGCAGCTTAGGACAGACTAATTCACCCCTCCACTTT
>17|few|TRBJ2-7|TRBD2|TRBV7-6
CASSLAGASGRAYEQYF
TGTGCCAGCAGCTTAGCGGGGGCTAGCGGGCGGGCCTACGAGCAGTACTTC
>18|few|TRBJ2-1|-|TRBV21-1
CASSPKEGSGDSYNEQFF
TGTGCCAGCAGCCCAAAAGAGGGGTCTGGTGACTCCTACAATGAGCAGTTCTTC
>15|-|TRBJ2-1|-|TRBV5-1
CASSLIQGSYNEQFF
TGCGCCAGCAGCTTGATACAGGGCTCCTACAATGAGCAGTTCTTC
>13|few|TRBJ2-3|-|TRBV2
CASTINSVDTQYF
TGTGCCAGCACCATTAACTCTGTGGATACGCAGTATTTT
>18|-|TRBJ2-1|TRBD2|TRBV12-3/TRBV12-4
CASSFVVNLGGRYNEQFF
TGTGCCAGCAGTTTCGTTGTGAACTTGGGCGGGAGGTACAATGAGCAGTTCTTC
>14|once|TRBJ1-1|-|TRBV28
CASSTGSLNTEAFF
TGTGCCAGCAGCACTGGGAGTCTGAACACTGAAGCTTTCTTT
>16|many|TRBJ2-1|TRBD2|TRBV20-1
CSARSFLAERNNEQFF
TGCAGTGCTAGATCATTTCTAGCGGAGCGTAACAATGAGCAGTTCTTC
>15|few|TRBJ2-5|TRBD1|TRBV7-9
CASSPTGGFKETQYF
TGTGCCAGCAGCCCCACAGGGGGGTTTAAAGAGACCCAGTACTTC
>15|many|TRBJ2-3|-|TRBV20-1
CSARRAQGTTDTQYF
TGCAGTGCTAGAAGGGCGCAAGGGACCACAGATACGCAGTATTTT
>14|-|TRBJ1-2|TRBD1|TRBV29-1
CSVGTGGGNYGYTF
TGCAGCGTTGGGACAGGGGGGGGTAACTATGGCTACACCTTC
>14|-|TRBJ2-5|-|TRBV20-1
CSARPQGSLETQYF
TGCAGTGCTAGACCCCAGGGTAGCTTAGAGACCCAGTACTTC
>16|many|TRBJ1-1|TRBD1|TRBV27
CASRKEQGNGNTEAFF
TGTGCCAGCAGGAAAGAACAGGGGAATGGAAACACTGAAGCTTTCTTT
>14|few|TRBJ1-1|TRBD1|TRBV28
CASSPTGGISEAFF
TGTGCCAGCAGTCCCACAGGGGGCATATCTGAAGCTTTCTTT
>15|-|TRBJ2-1|-|TRBV2
CASSERGRDVGEQFF
TGTGCCAGCAGTGAACGGGGGCGTGATGTCGGTGAGCAGTTCTTC
>18|-|TRBJ2-2|TRBD1|TRBV12-3/TRBV12-4
CASSSGGTGQGATGELFF
TGTGCCAGCAGTTCCGGGGGCACGGGACAGGGGGCCACCGGGGAGCTGTTTTTT
>14|many|TRBJ2-7|-|TRBV20-1
CSAPPLGNPYEQYF
TGCAGTGCCCCACCGCTCGGCAACCCCTACGAGCAGTACTTC
>13|many|TRBJ2-3|-|TRBV6-5
CASSSGDSFTQYF
TGTGCCAGCAGTTCTGGGGACTCCTTTACGCAGTATTTT
>16|few|TRBJ2-1|TRBD2|TRBV7-9
CASRPLAGDSYNEQFF
TGTGCCAGCAGACCCCTAGCGGGTGATTCGTACAATGAGCAGTTCTTC
>16|-|TRBJ2-3|TRBD2|TRBV15
CATSSGLAGTTDTQYF
TGTGCCACCAGCAGCGGACTAGCGGGAACAACAGATACGCAGTATTTT
>13|few|TRBJ2-3|-|TRBV5-1
CASTKTPTDTQYF
TGCGCCAGCACCAAGACGCCAACAGATACGCAGTATTTT
>12|few|TRBJ2-7|-|TRBV11-1
CASSVGNWEQYF
TGTGCCAGCAGCGTTGGGAACTGGGAGCAGTACTTC
>18|-|TRBJ2-2|TRBD2|TRBV5-1
CASSLEIAGGRRTGELFF
TGCGCCAGCAGCTTGGAAATAGCGGGAGGGCGACGGACCGGGGAGCTGTTTTTT
>12|-|TRBJ2-5|-|TRBV10-3
CAISGREETQYF
TGTGCCATCAGTGGGAGGGAAGAGACCCAGTACTTC
>16|many|TRBJ1-5|TRBD1|TRBV6-1
CASRDDRDLGNQPQHF
TGTGCCAGCAGAGATGACAGGGACCTTGGCAATCAGCCCCAGCATTTT
>11|-|TRBJ2-1|-|TRBV20-1
CSAEDYNEQFF
TGCAGTGCTGAAGACTACAATGAGCAGTTCTTC
>15|many|TRBJ2-1|TRBD2|TRBV27
CASSKTSGEYNEQFF
TGTGCCAGCAGCAAGACTAGCGGGGAATACAATGAGCAGTTCTTC